These 9 T cell receptor beta chains were sequenced from one sample in a study of blood T cell repertoires in COVID-19. Clones were read by immunoSEQ multiplex PCR, and TCRdb kept only the in-frame ones, dropping some. In the table there are roughly 200,000 clones, 70% to 90% of which are singletons. Input material: peripheral blood. The receptors derive from a man aged 40-50 years with active or convalescent COVID-19.

The chain joins TRBV7-2 to TRBJ2-7; tentative D call: TRBD2 (6 bases). The CDR3 runs to 14 residues. Germline loops: CDR1 SGHTA, CDR2 FQGNSA. Trimming shortened V by 6 bases and J by 0 bases, and 12 bases separated the two germline ends. Written as DNA, the CDR3 is TGTGCCAGCAGTACTGGGGGGAACTCCTACGAGCAGTACTTC. Translation: CASSTGGNSYEQYF.

The chain couples TRBV27 to TRBJ1-1; D is perhaps TRBD1 (6 bases). Germline V gene data show CDR1 as MNHEY and CDR2 as SMNVEV (reference sequence). Between the trimmed V and J ends, which lost 3 bases and 8 bases, there was a span of 13 bases. This CDR3 contains 13 residues. CDR3: CASSFRSGGEAFF. The CDR3 DNA reads TGTGCCAGCAGTTTCCGCTCTGGGGGCGAAGCTTTCTTT.

The DNA of the CDR3 is TGTGCCAGCAGCTTAACCGACAGCCTTCCCGGAAACACCATATATTTT. Translated: CASSLTDSLPGNTIYF. This chain links TRBV7-2 with TRBJ1-3; tentatively, D is TRBD1 (5 bases). V shed 2 bases and J shed 4 bases, with 15 bases lying between them. The length of the CDR3 is 16 residues. Germline V gene sequence: CDR1 SGHTA, CDR2 FQGNSA.

The chain combines TRBV5-1 with TRBJ2-1; 10 bases line up with TRBD2. This CDR3 comprises 16 residues. Germline V lookup: CDR1 SGHRS, CDR2 YFSETQ. Trimming took 5 bases from V and 3 from J; bases not matched to a gene: 8. The CDR3 DNA reads as TGCGCCAGCAGTTCCGAACTAGCGGGAATCTACAATGAGCAGTTCTTC. It yields the protein CASSSELAGIYNEQFF.

This rearrangement joins TRBV10-3 to TRBJ1-2; 8 bases align to TRBD1. J was trimmed by 8 bases and V by 0 bases; bases with no gene match: 8. The CDR3 is 15 amino acids. The germline gives CDR1 ENHRY, CDR2 SYGVKD. In nucleotides, the CDR3 is TGTGCCATCAGTGAGTCCTGGGACAGGTTGAGCGGCTACACCTTC. This codes for CAISESWDRLSGYTF.

The chain uses TRBV29-1 and TRBJ1-1; D remains unclear. CDR1 and CDR2 from the germline V gene are SQVTM and ANQGSEA. V was shortened by 0 bases and J by 0 bases, with 11 bases between the two germline ends. The CDR3 totals 15 residues. The CDR3: CSVEDRSVMNTEAFF. CDR3 in DNA: TGCAGCGTTGAAGATCGTTCCGTAATGAACACTGAAGCTTTCTTT.

The gene calls are TRBV7-2 and TRBJ2-3, with D possibly being TRBD1 (5 bases). CDR3 length: 16 residues. Germline CDR1 is SGHTA and CDR2 is FQGNSA. V was clipped by 2 bases and J by 5 bases, with 17 bases between them. This CDR3 reads CASSLNSGNLGDTQYF. The CDR3 nucleotides are TGTGCCAGCAGCTTAAACTCAGGGAATCTGGGAGATACGCAGTATTTT.

This rearrangement joins TRBV2 to TRBJ1-4; D gene unclear. V dropped 0 bases and J dropped 8 bases, with 16 bases sitting between them. Germline values: CDR1 SNHLY, CDR2 FYNNEI. The CDR3 is 16 residues long. The CDR3 here is CASSEAGAGRGEKLFF. CDR3 nucleotide sequence: TGTGCCAGCAGTGAAGCGGGTGCGGGGAGAGGGGAAAAACTGTTTTTT.

J is TRBJ1-2 and V is TRBV3-1 (or the pseudogene TRBV3-2), with D possibly matching TRBD1 (6 bases). The CDR3 covers 16 residues. Germline V gives CDR1 LGHDT, CDR2 YNNKEL (reference sequence). V lost 0 bases and J 5 bases, leaving 16 bases between the germline ends. In DNA, the CDR3 is TGTGCCAGCAGCCAAGACGGTAGGGGGACCGCTTATGGCTACACCTTC. Protein sequence: CASSQDGRGTAYGYTF.